This TCR beta chain was observed in a study of tissue T cells after allogeneic stem cell transplantation. The sample holds one count of this clone. Its matching antigen is unknown. The junction differs from germline at one of its ends, possibly a read error. The gene symbols are mouse symbols. The table came from immunoSEQ multiplex PCR; TCRdb's copy has only in-frame clones and leaves some out. The repertoire has about 3,000 clones, 45% of them found once; the top ten carry around 28%. Time point defined: mouse harvest day 14 after allogeneic transplant. The graft held 10^6 splenic CD5+ T cells and 10^7 T-cell-depleted bone marrow cells. B6 (H2b) cells into BALB/c (H2d) mice; tissues taken at day 7 or 14. Study-wide results and caveats: TCR repertoires tracked anatomic similarity, regardless of disease or transplant status. This small cohort was clinically heterogeneous, and sampling depth was a limitation.

The clonotype originates from a female BALB/c mouse given C57BL/6 T cells with graft-versus-host disease after an allogeneic hematopoietic cell transplant. Sequences were obtained from lymph node tissue.

CDR3 sequence reads: CASSPHWGSYAQYF. The CDR3 bases that were read are TGTGCCAGCTCTCCTCACTGGGGCTCCTATGCACAGTAC. This chain links TRBV12-2 with TRBJ2-7; 7 nucleotides align to TRBD2. The missing CDR3 end, 1 residue past where the read stops, is filled in from the germline J gene. Germline V CDR1 and CDR2: SGHLS, HYDKME. There are 14 residues in the CDR3.